The table lists the clone carrying this T cell receptor beta chain with a few counts. Its antigen is currently unknown. The sample is drawn from a study of blood T cells in healthy people across ages. Study-level results: Versus aged donors, long-lived donors had higher diversity and more naive CD4+ cells. With naive T cell percentage, TCR beta diversity showed a strong correlation.

This CDR3 has 12 residues. Germline CDR1 reads SGHTA; CDR2 reads FQGNSA. With 3 bases removed from V and 3 bases from J, the gap between germline ends came to 6 bases. Researchers collected approximately 9.5 milliliters of peripheral blood from every single donor. The use of a sample-barcoded 5' primer and a J-beta primer mix characterized a second PCR of about 7 to 12 cycles. One entry per CDR3 protein results from TCRdb running MiXCR on the 5' RACE reads. This sample has about 1.4 million distinct CDR3 sequences, with around 55% found just once. This chain uses TRBV7-2 with TRBJ2-7; D gene ambiguous. Input material: blood. The receptor comes from a man in his late teens or twenties in good health. CDR3 amino acids: CASSLWDYEQYF. DNA for the CDR3: TGTGCCAGCAGCTTGTGGGACTACGAGCAGTACTTC.